Each of the 21 T cell receptor beta chains below was sequenced from the same sample in a study of CD8+ T cells in alopecia areata. Extracted RNA was reverse transcribed, and the resulting cDNA served as sequencing template. Clones were read by immunoSEQ multiplex PCR, and TCRdb kept only the in-frame ones, dropping some. The repertoire includes 93,000 or so clones, approximately 58% of them detected once, and more than 8% sits in the top ten. Sequencing was performed on CD4+ T cells sorted from blood. Receptors originate from a human donor in good health.

J is TRBJ1-4 and V is TRBV25-1; 7 bases are shared with TRBD1. CDR3 length equals 18 residues. V was pared by 1 base and J by 0 bases, with 8 bases of the junction left unmatched. CDR1 and CDR2 from the germline V gene are MGHDK and SYGVNS. CDR3 residues: CASSESPGRGATNEKLFF. In nucleotides, the CDR3 is TGTGCCAGCAGTGAATCCCCGGGCAGGGGGGCAACTAATGAAAAACTGTTTTTT.

Of note for this clone: A read error may produce the germline difference seen at one junction end. This chain links TRBV28 with TRBJ1-5; 7 nucleotides line up with TRBD1. CDR3 length: 16 amino acids. CDR1 and CDR2 from the germline V gene are MDHEN and SYDVKM. CDR3 DNA sequence: TGTGCCAGCAGCCTAGGGGGCAGTTTGAGCACTCAGCCCCAGCATTTT. Protein product: CASSLGGSLSTQPQHF.

The CDR3 nucleotides are TGTGCCAGCAGCGTTGTAGGGGCGCCGAATGAAAAACTGTTTTTT. This translates into CASSVVGAPNEKLFF. The chain carries TRBV7-2 and TRBJ1-4, with D maybe TRBD1 (5 bases). This CDR3 is built from 15 residues. The V end lost 5 bases, the J end lost 5 bases, and 15 bases lay between the germline ends. Germline V lookup: CDR1 SGHTA, CDR2 FQGNSA.

This clone was found a few times. The chain combines TRBV10-3 with TRBJ2-2; possible D gene TRBD2, 5 bases. This CDR3 spans 12 amino acids. V was clipped by 4 bases and J by 5 bases, with 5 bases between them. Germline V gives CDR1 ENHRY, CDR2 SYGVKD. CDR3: CAISGETGELFF. In DNA form, the CDR3 reads TGTGCCATCAGTGGGGAGACCGGGGAGCTGTTTTTT.

The chain recombines TRBV14 with TRBJ2-7, with TRBD1 matching 7 bases. V trimming: 1 base; J trimming: 3 bases; junction bases outside the gene matches: 6. The CDR3 contains 15 residues. The germline gives CDR1 SGHDN, CDR2 FVKESK. The CDR3 DNA reads as TGTGCCAGCAGCCAAGGCCCGACAGGGTTCTACGAGCAGTACTTC. Translated: CASSQGPTGFYEQYF.

The chain carries TRBV11-2 and TRBJ2-7; no clear D gene. Germline CDR1 SGHAT, CDR2 FQNNGV. Trimming took 0 bases from V and 7 from J, leaving 13 bases between them. The length of the CDR3 is 14 residues. The CDR3 DNA follows: TGTGCCAGCAGCTTAGATCAACGAGTCGGGGAGCAGTACTTC. This encodes CASSLDQRVGEQYF.

The chain links TRBV6-5 to TRBJ1-1, with TRBD1 matching over 9 bases. The CDR3 is 15 amino acids. Losses at the gene ends were 4 bases for V and 0 bases for J; bases not matched to a gene: 3. Germline CDR1 reads MNHEY; CDR2 reads SVGAGI. The CDR3 is CASSFRDRVNTEAFF. As DNA, the CDR3 is TGTGCCAGCAGTTTCCGGGACAGGGTGAACACTGAAGCTTTCTTT.

The chain couples TRBV4-3 to TRBJ2-5; 11 nucleotides match TRBD2. The germline V gene encodes CDR1 LGHNA and CDR2 YSLEER. This CDR3 contains 19 residues. The V and J ends lost 0 bases and 1 base, in that order; junction bases with no gene match: 10. The CDR3 spells CASSQDLRLAGGGQETQYF. The CDR3 DNA is TGCGCCAGCAGCCAAGATCTCCGTCTAGCGGGGGGTGGCCAAGAGACCCAGTACTTC.

This clone was observed once. The chain is built from TRBV29-1 and TRBJ2-5; 9 bases match TRBD2. CDR3 length: 15 amino acids. Germline V gene data show CDR1 as SQVTM and CDR2 as ANQGSEA. The trim removed 4 bases at V and 0 bases at J, leaving 6 bases unmatched. The CDR3 protein is CSVGVAGANQETQYF. DNA of the CDR3: TGCAGCGTTGGGGTAGCGGGGGCGAACCAAGAGACCCAGTACTTC. The variable domain in full, with the rest retrieved from reference TRBV29-1 and TRBJ2-5, is SAVISQKPSRDICQRGTSLTIQCQVDSQVTMMFWYRQQPGQSLTLIATANQGSEATYESGFVIDKFPISRPNLTFSTLTVSNMSPEDSSIYLCSVGVAGANQETQYFGPGTRLLVL.

The chain links TRBV5-4 to TRBJ1-6, with 9 nucleotides matching TRBD1. V lost 4 bases, J lost 7 bases, and 9 bases stayed unmatched. The CDR3 is 16 amino acids. Germline V gene lookup returns CDR1 SGHNT and CDR2 YYREEE (reference sequence). This chain's CDR3 is CASSKGQGTGNSPLHF. As DNA, the CDR3 is TGTGCCAGCAGCAAAGGACAGGGGACGGGCAATTCACCCCTCCACTTT.

This clone came up once. V is TRBV9 and J is TRBJ2-7; 9 bases agree with TRBD2. With V trimmed by 4 bases and J by 9 bases, 8 bases remained unmatched. The V gene's germline CDR1 is SGDLS and CDR2 YYNGEE. The length of the CDR3 is 13 residues. The CDR3 DNA sequence: TGTGCCAGCAGCCGGGGAGCGGGGGGTCCGCAGTACTTC. Protein sequence: CASSRGAGGPQYF.

CDR3 sequence: CSATGTGTGNTIYF. CDR3 DNA: TGCAGCGCAACAGGGACAGGTACTGGAAACACCATATATTTT. The chain uses TRBV29-1 and TRBJ1-3; 8 positions match TRBD1. The length of the CDR3 is 14 residues. The J segment lost 2 bases and the V segment lost 7 bases, leaving 7 bases of the junction unmatched. CDR1 is SQVTM and CDR2 is ANQGSEA in the germline V gene.

In its sample, this clone was seen a few times. The rearrangement joins TRBV5-4 to TRBJ2-5, with 8 bases fitting TRBD1. Trimming took 7 bases from V and 1 from J; bases not matched to a gene: 9. Germline V gene sequence: CDR1 SGHNT, CDR2 YYREEE (reference sequence). The length of the CDR3 is 15 residues. The CDR3 region has the DNA TGTGCCAGCGCCGGCAGACAGGGGCCCCAAGAGACCCAGTACTTC. This sequence encodes CASAGRQGPQETQYF.

The chain joins TRBV19 to TRBJ2-7, with 8 bases lining up with TRBD1. The V and J ends lost 6 bases and 0 bases, in that order; junction bases with no gene match: 7. The CDR3 runs 15 residues. The germline gives CDR1 LNHDA, CDR2 SQIVND (reference sequence). This CDR3 reads CASSPRGQGSYEQYF. The CDR3 DNA sequence: TGTGCCAGTAGCCCCCGCGGACAGGGCTCCTACGAGCAGTACTTC.

This chain uses TRBV5-1 with TRBJ2-3; D uncertain. Trimming removed 3 bases from V and 6 bases from J, with 14 bases in between. There are 14 residues in the CDR3. Germline CDR1 reads SGHRS; CDR2 reads YFSETQ. Here the CDR3 reads CASSWSVVADTQYF. In nucleotides, the CDR3 is TGCGCCAGCAGCTGGTCTGTGGTTGCCGATACGCAGTATTTT.

As for this clone: Other DNA variants within this sample encode the same CDR3. The V and J genes are TRBV7-2 and TRBJ2-5, with 7 bases aligning to TRBD1. This CDR3 spans 14 amino acids. Germline V CDR1 and CDR2: SGHTA, FQGNSA. V lost 1 base to trimming and J lost 4 bases; unmatched junction nucleotides: 3. This CDR3 is CASSLGRQGETQYF. The CDR3 nucleotides read TGTGCCAGCAGCTTAGGGAGACAGGGAGAGACCCAGTACTTC.

This clone was counted at least ten times. J is TRBJ2-2 and V is TRBV9; tentatively, D is TRBD1 or TRBD2 (5 bases each). This CDR3 comprises 15 residues. Trimming cost V 0 bases and J 1 base, with 7 bases left between them. From germline, CDR1 is SGDLS and CDR2 YYNGEE. As DNA, the CDR3 is TGTGCCAGCAGCGTAGGAGGGGTGAACACCGGGGAGCTGTTTTTT. It is translated as CASSVGGVNTGELFF.

The rearrangement joins TRBV7-9 to TRBJ1-1, with D possibly matching TRBD1 (5 bases). The CDR3 consists of 14 residues. Trimming took off 2 bases at V and 0 bases at J, with 7 bases between the two ends. The germline V gene has CDR1 SEHNR and CDR2 FQNEAQ (reference sequence). For the CDR3, the DNA is TGTGCCAGCAGCTTAATACAGGTGAACACTGAAGCTTTCTTT. Protein sequence: CASSLIQVNTEAFF.

This chain joins TRBV7-6 and TRBJ2-1; weak D call: TRBD2 (6 bases). The CDR3 is 17 residues long. Looked up from germline, CDR1 is SGHVS and CDR2 is FNYEAQ. The V gene lost 3 bases and the J gene lost 7 bases, with 22 bases spanning the gap. CDR3 sequence reads: CASSFLGAGASGNEQFF. As DNA, the CDR3 is TGTGCCAGCAGCTTCTTAGGGGCCGGGGCCAGCGGGAATGAGCAGTTCTTC.

This clone appeared a few times. The chain joins TRBV29-1 to TRBJ2-2; D is possibly TRBD1 (5 bases). Germline V gene data show CDR1 as SQVTM and CDR2 as ANQGSEA. The CDR3 has 13 amino acids. Trimming stripped 4 bases from V and 6 bases from J, with 12 bases between. CDR3 bases: TGCAGCGTTGTGTCCAGGGTGGCCGGGGAGCTGTTTTTT. Its translation is CSVVSRVAGELFF.

V gene TRBV29-1 combines with J gene TRBJ2-1; 8 nucleotides line up with TRBD2. CDR3 size: 14 residues. CDR1 and CDR2 (germline): SQVTM, ANQGSEA. The V gene end was trimmed by 2 bases and the J gene end by 6 bases; junction bases not matched to a gene: 6. CDR3 coding DNA: TGCAGCGTTGAAACTAGCGGCGTCTTCAATGAGCAGTTCTTC. Translating gives CSVETSGVFNEQFF.